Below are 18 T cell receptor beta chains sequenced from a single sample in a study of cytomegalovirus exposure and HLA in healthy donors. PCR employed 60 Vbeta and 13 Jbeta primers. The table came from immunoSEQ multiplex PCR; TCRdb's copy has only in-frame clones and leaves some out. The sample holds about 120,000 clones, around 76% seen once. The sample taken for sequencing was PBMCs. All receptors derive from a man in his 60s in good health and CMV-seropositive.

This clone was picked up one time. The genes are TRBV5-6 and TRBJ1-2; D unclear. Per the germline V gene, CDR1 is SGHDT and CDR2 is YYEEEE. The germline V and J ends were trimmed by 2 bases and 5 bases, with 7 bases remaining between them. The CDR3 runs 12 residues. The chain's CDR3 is CASSLKEYGYTF. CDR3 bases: TGTGCCAGCAGCTTAAAGGAGTATGGCTACACCTTC.

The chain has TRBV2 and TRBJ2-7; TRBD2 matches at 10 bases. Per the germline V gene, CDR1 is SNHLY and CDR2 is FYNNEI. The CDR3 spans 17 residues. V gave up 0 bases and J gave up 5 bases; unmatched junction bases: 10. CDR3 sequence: CASSEAGPSGRRHEQYF. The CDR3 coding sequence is TGTGCCAGCAGTGAAGCGGGTCCTAGCGGGAGACGCCACGAGCAGTACTTC.

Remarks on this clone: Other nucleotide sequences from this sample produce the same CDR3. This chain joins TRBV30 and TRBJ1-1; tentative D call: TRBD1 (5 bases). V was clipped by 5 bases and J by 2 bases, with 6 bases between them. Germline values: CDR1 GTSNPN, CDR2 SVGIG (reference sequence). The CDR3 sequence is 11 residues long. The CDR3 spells CAWDRNTEAFF. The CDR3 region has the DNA TGTGCCTGGGACAGAAACACTGAAGCTTTCTTT.

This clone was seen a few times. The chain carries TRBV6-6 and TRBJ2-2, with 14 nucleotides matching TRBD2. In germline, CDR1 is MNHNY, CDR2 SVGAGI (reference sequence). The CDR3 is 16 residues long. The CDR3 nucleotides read TGTGCTCACTCCGGGACTAGCGGGGGTTTTACCGGGGAGCTGTTTTTT. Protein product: CAHSGTSGGFTGELFF.

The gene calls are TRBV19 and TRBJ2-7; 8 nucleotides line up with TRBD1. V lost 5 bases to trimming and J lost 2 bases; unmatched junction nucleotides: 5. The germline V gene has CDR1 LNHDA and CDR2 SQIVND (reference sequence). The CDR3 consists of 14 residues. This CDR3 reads CASSLAGGAYEQYF. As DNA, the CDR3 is TGTGCCAGTAGTCTGGCAGGGGGCGCCTACGAGCAGTACTTC.

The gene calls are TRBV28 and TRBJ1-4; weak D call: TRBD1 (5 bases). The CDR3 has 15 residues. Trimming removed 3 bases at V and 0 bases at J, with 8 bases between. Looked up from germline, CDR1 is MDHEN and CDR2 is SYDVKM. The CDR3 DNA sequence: TGTGCCAGCAGTTTGGGGGGGGCAACTAATGAAAAACTGTTTTTT. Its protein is CASSLGGATNEKLFF.

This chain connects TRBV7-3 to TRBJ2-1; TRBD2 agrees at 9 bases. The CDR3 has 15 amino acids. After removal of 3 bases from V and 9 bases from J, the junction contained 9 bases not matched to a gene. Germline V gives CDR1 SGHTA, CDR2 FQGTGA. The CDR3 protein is CASSLPLAGGGEQFF. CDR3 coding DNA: TGTGCCAGCAGCTTGCCCCTGGCGGGGGGGGGTGAGCAGTTCTTC. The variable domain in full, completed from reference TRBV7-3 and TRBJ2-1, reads GAGVSQTPSNKVTEKGKYVELRCDPISGHTALYWYRQSLGQGPEFLIYFQGTGAADDSGLPNDRFFAVRPEGSVSTLKIQRTERGDSAVYLCASSLPLAGGGEQFFGPGTRLTVL.

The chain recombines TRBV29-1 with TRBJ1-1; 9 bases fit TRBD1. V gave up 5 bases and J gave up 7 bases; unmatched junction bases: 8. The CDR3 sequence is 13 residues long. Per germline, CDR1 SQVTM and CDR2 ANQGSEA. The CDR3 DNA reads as TGCAGCGTTTTAAGGACAGGGGCAGGTGAAGCTTTCTTT. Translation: CSVLRTGAGEAFF.

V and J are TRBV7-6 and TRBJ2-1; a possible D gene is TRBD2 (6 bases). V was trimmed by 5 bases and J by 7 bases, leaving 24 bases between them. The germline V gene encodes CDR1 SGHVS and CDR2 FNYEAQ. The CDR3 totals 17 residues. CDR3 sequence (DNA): TGTGCCAGCAGCATTAGCGGTCCCTGGGGCTATTCAAATGAGCAGTTCTTC. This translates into CASSISGPWGYSNEQFF. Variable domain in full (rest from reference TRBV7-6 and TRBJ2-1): GAGVSQSPRYKVTKRGQDVALRCDPISGHVSLYWYRQALGQGPEFLTYFNYEAQQDKSGLPNDRFSAERPEGSISTLTIQRTEQRDSAMYRCASSISGPWGYSNEQFFGPGTRLTVL.

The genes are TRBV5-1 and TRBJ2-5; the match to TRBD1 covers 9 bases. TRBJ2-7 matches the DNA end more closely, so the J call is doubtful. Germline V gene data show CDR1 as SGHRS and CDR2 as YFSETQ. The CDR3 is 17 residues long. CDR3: CASSRTTSSDRGYEQYF. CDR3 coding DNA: TGCGCCAGCAGCCGCACAACGTCTTCGGACAGGGGCTACGAGCAGTACTTC.

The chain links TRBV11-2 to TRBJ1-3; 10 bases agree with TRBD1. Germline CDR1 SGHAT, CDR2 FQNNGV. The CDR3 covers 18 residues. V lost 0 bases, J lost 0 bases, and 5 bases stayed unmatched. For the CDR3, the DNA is TGTGCCAGCAGCTTAGATCCCGGACAGGGGGACTCTGGAAACACCATATATTTT. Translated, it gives CASSLDPGQGDSGNTIYF.

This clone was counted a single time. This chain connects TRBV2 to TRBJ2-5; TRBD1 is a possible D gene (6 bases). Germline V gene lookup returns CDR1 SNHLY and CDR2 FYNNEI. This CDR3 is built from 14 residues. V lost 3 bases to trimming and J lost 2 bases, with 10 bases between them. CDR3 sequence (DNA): TGTGCCAGCAGTGATCAGACAGGTCAAGAGACCCAGTACTTC. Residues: CASSDQTGQETQYF.

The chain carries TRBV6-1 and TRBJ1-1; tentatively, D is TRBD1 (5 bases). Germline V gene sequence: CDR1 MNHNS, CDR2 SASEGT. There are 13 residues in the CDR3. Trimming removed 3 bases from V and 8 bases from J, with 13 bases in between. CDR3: CASSEQDRGEAFF. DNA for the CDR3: TGTGCCAGCAGTGAGCAGGACCGGGGGGAAGCTTTCTTT.

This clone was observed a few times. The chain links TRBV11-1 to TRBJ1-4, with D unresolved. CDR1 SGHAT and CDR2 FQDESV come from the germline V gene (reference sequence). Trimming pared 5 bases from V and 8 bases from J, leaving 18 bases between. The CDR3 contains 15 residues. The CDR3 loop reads CASSPMGSEREKLFF. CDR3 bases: TGTGCCAGCAGCCCAATGGGCAGTGAACGGGAAAAACTGTTTTTT.

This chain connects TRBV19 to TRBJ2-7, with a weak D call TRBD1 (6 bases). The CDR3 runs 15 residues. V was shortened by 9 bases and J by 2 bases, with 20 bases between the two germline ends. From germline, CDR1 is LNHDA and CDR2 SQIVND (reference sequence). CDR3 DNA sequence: TGTGCCAGCCGAGACCTCAGGGGACCCACCTACGAGCAGTACTTC. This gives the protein CASRDLRGPTYEQYF.

The CDR3 loop is CASSLGGQGVGAFF. CDR3 sequence (DNA): TGTGCCAGCAGCTTAGGGGGACAGGGGGTGGGAGCTTTCTTT. This chain connects TRBV7-6 to TRBJ1-1; 11 positions match TRBD1. Per germline, CDR1 SGHVS and CDR2 FNYEAQ. Trimming cost V 1 base and J 10 bases; bases outside gene matches: 5. CDR3 size: 14 residues.

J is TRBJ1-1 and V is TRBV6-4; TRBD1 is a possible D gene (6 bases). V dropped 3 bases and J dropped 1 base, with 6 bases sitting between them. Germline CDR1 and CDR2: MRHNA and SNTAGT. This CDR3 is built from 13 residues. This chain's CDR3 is CASSEGQNTEAFF. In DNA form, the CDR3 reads TGTGCCAGCAGTGAGGGACAGAACACTGAAGCTTTCTTT.

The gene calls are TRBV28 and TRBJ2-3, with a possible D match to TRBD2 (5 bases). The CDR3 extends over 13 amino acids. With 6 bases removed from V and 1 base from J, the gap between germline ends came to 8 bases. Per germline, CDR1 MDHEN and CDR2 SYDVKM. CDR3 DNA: TGTGCCAGCAGGCCCGGGGGCACAGATACGCAGTATTTT. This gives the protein CASRPGGTDTQYF.